The 22 T cell receptor beta chains below were found in one sample sequenced in a study of CD8+ T cells in alopecia areata (dated by TCRdb to about 2018). Receptors were amplified or captured by the immunoSEQ multiplex PCR assay. RNA was extracted from all samples and reverse transcribed into cDNA as template for TCR sequencing. TCRdb carries this immuneACCESS record with in-frame sequences only. Its versions omit some clonotypes, under half of them owing to an unresolved V gene in the studies checked, with the rest unexplained. This sample has 110,000 or so clones in its table, and approximately 60% of those were observed once. Jointly, the top ten make up roughly 19% of the sample. Sequencing used CD8+ T cells sorted from blood. These receptors were collected from a human donor in good health.

This chain uses TRBV13 with TRBJ1-3; a possible D gene is TRBD1 (5 bases). The CDR3 consists of 17 residues. V was cut by 5 bases and J by 4 bases, with 21 bases left in between. Germline lookup yields CDR1 PRHDT and CDR2 FYEKMQ (reference sequence). The CDR3 loop is CASSENPGQGDGNTIYF. The CDR3 DNA reads TGTGCCAGCAGCGAGAACCCGGGCCAAGGGGACGGAAACACCATATATTTT.

This clone came up a few times. V and J are TRBV13 and TRBJ2-1; the D gene is possibly TRBD2 (5 bases). Deletions cut 0 bases from V and 2 bases from J, with 20 bases between. The CDR3 loop spans 19 amino acids. Looked up from germline, CDR1 is PRHDT and CDR2 is FYEKMQ (reference sequence). The CDR3 DNA reads TGTGCCAGCAGCTTAGGCGTCAGGATAGCGAGCGGAACCTACAATGAGCAGTTCTTC. Protein sequence: CASSLGVRIASGTYNEQFF. Looking up the rest from reference TRBV13 and TRBJ2-1 gives the full variable domain: AAGVIQSPRHLIKEKRETATLKCYPIPRHDTVYWYQQGPGQDPQFLISFYEKMQSDKGSIPDRFSAQQFSDYHSELNMSSLELGDSALYFCASSLGVRIASGTYNEQFFGPGTRLTVL.

This clone turned up a few times. CDR3 bases: TGCGCCAGCAGCTTGGGAAACCGGGTTACGCAGTATTTT. Translating it yields CASSLGNRVTQYF. V and J are TRBV5-1 and TRBJ2-3, with D unresolved. V dropped 0 bases and J dropped 8 bases, with 10 bases sitting between them. The CDR3 runs to 13 residues. Looked up from germline, CDR1 is SGHRS and CDR2 is YFSETQ.

The chain has TRBV29-1 and TRBJ2-7; D possibly uses TRBD1 or TRBD2 (5 bases each). From germline, CDR1 is SQVTM and CDR2 ANQGSEA. Trimming took 0 bases from V and 3 from J, leaving 9 bases between them. The CDR3 consists of 13 residues. The CDR3: CSVEDRESYEQYF. The CDR3 DNA is TGCAGCGTTGAAGACAGGGAGAGCTACGAGCAGTACTTC.

This sequence joins TRBV13 and TRBJ1-1; no clear D. CDR3 length: 13 amino acids. Germline V gene sequence: CDR1 PRHDT, CDR2 FYEKMQ (reference sequence). V gave up 2 bases and J gave up 8 bases, with 12 bases separating them. The CDR3 DNA follows: TGTGCCAGCAGCTTAAGGGAGCAGGCAGAAGCTTTCTTT. Its protein is CASSLREQAEAFF.

This clone was picked up a small number of times. This chain links TRBV18 with TRBJ1-1, with D maybe TRBD1 (6 bases). Deletions cut 2 bases from V and 6 bases from J, with 16 bases between. The germline CDR1 and CDR2 sequences are KGHSH and LQKENI. The CDR3 is 15 amino acids. The CDR3: CASSPSQGMRAEAFF. CDR3 bases: TGTGCCAGCTCACCAAGTCAGGGGATGAGAGCTGAAGCTTTCTTT.

V is TRBV9 and J is TRBJ2-1, with a tentative D call TRBD1 (5 bases). Trimming took 0 bases from V and 6 from J, leaving 10 bases between them. Germline CDR1 and CDR2: SGDLS and YYNGEE. There are 14 residues in the CDR3. In DNA form, the CDR3 reads TGTGCCAGCAGCGTAGCCGGTCAGGGCAATGAGCAGTTCTTC. This encodes CASSVAGQGNEQFF.

This clone was seen only a few times. Different DNA sequences within this sample yield the same CDR3. The chain has TRBV20-1 and TRBJ2-7, with D tentatively TRBD2 (6 bases). Trimming pared 3 bases from V and 3 bases from J, leaving 6 bases between. Germline CDR1 DFQATT, CDR2 SNEGSKA (reference sequence). The CDR3 has 11 amino acids. The CDR3 DNA follows: TGCAGTGCTAGGGGGGGCTACGAGCAGTACTTC. The encoded protein is CSARGGYEQYF.

This clone was seen a few times. V gene TRBV13 combines with J gene TRBJ2-7; D not resolved. The V end lost 1 base, the J end lost 0 bases, and 4 bases lay between the germline ends. Germline values: CDR1 PRHDT, CDR2 FYEKMQ (reference sequence). This CDR3 has 13 residues. The CDR3, as DNA: TGTGCCAGCAGCTTAGACGTCTCCTACGAGCAGTACTTC. Protein: CASSLDVSYEQYF.

The V gene is TRBV4-1, the J gene TRBJ2-5; TRBD2 might be the D (6 bases). CDR1 and CDR2 from the germline V gene are MGHRA and YSYEKL. This CDR3 is built from 18 residues. V dropped 3 bases and J dropped 5 bases, with 25 bases sitting between them. This CDR3 reads CASSHLAIGAGPRETQYF. CDR3 sequence (DNA): TGCGCCAGCAGCCACCTCGCGATAGGAGCGGGCCCAAGGGAGACCCAGTACTTC.

This clone came up a few times. The chain recombines TRBV13 with TRBJ1-1; a weak D match, TRBD1 (5 bases). The CDR3 spans 13 residues. Between the trimmed V and J ends, which lost 0 bases and 3 bases, there was a span of 5 bases. From germline, CDR1 is PRHDT and CDR2 FYEKMQ (reference sequence). CDR3 bases: TGTGCCAGCAGCTTAGGCAGGGACACTGAAGCTTTCTTT. Translating it yields CASSLGRDTEAFF.

This clone was counted a few times. The V gene is TRBV19, the J gene TRBJ2-1, with a tentative D call TRBD1 (6 bases). Trimming removed 4 bases from V and 8 bases from J, with 15 bases in between. The length of the CDR3 is 14 residues. CDR1 and CDR2 from the germline V gene are LNHDA and SQIVND (reference sequence). The CDR3 DNA reads as TGTGCCAGTAGTACCACAACAGGGTTCTATGAGCAGTTCTTC. As protein: CASSTTTGFYEQFF.

V gene TRBV15 combines with J gene TRBJ2-5; perhaps TRBD1 as D (6 bases). The V and J ends lost 0 bases and 2 bases respectively, with 10 bases between them. The V gene's germline CDR1 is LNHNV and CDR2 YYDKDF (reference sequence). The CDR3 covers 15 residues. The CDR3 DNA sequence: TGTGCCACCAGCAGAGATAGAGGGGGTCAAGAGACCCAGTACTTC. Translated, it gives CATSRDRGGQETQYF.

The chain employs TRBV11-2 and TRBJ1-1; D is undetermined. CDR1 and CDR2 (germline): SGHAT, FQNNGV. Trimming took off 5 bases at V and 10 bases at J, with 14 bases between the two ends. The CDR3 consists of 12 residues. The CDR3 is CASSLMAAGAFF. The CDR3 coding sequence is TGTGCCAGCAGCCTCATGGCGGCAGGAGCTTTCTTT. The full variable domain, rest sourced from reference TRBV11-2 and TRBJ1-1, is EAGVAQSPRYKIIEKRQSVAFWCNPISGHATLYWYQQILGQGPKLLIQFQNNGVVDDSQLPKDRFSAERLKGVDSTLKIQPAKLEDSAVYLCASSLMAAGAFFGQGTRLTVV.

This clone showed up just a few times. The rearrangement joins TRBV19 to TRBJ1-2; no definite D call. CDR3 length equals 14 residues. With 2 bases removed from V and 3 bases from J, the gap between germline ends came to 10 bases. Germline lookup yields CDR1 LNHDA and CDR2 SQIVND (reference sequence). CDR3 sequence: CASSISPSYYGYTF. CDR3 nucleotide sequence: TGTGCCAGTAGTATATCTCCCAGCTACTATGGCTACACCTTC. The variable domain in full, completed from reference TRBV19 and TRBJ1-2, reads DGGITQSPKYLFRKEGQNVTLSCEQNLNHDAMYWYRQDPGQGLRLIYYSQIVNDFQKGDIAEGYSVSREKKESFPLTVTSAQKNPTAFYLCASSISPSYYGYTFGSGTRLTVV.

CDR3 loop: CASSQDAGSEQYF. The CDR3 DNA reads TGTGCCAGCAGCCAAGATGCGGGGAGCGAGCAGTACTTC. The chain couples TRBV4-2 to TRBJ2-7; D might be TRBD2 (6 bases). The CDR3 totals 13 residues. The V gene lost 0 bases and the J gene lost 6 bases, with 9 bases spanning the gap. Looked up from germline, CDR1 is LGHNA and CDR2 is YNFKEQ.

With respect to this clone: At one end, the junction sequence differs from germline, possibly due to a read error. The J gene is TRBJ1-5, the V gene TRBV2, with D uncertain. Germline V gene data show CDR1 as SNHLY and CDR2 as FYNNEI. This CDR3 region has 17 residues. CDR3 loop: CASSEALSRPSNQPQHF. The CDR3 nucleotides are TGTGCCAGTAGTGAAGCCCTGAGCAGGCCTAGCAATCAGCCCCAGCATTTT.

The chain couples TRBV4-2 to TRBJ2-5; the match to TRBD2 covers 8 bases. Germline CDR1 LGHNA, CDR2 YNFKEQ. The CDR3 sequence is 15 residues long. After removal of 5 bases from V and 5 bases from J, the junction contained 10 bases not matched to a gene. The CDR3 is CASSLEAGAFETQYF. DNA for the CDR3: TGTGCCAGCAGCTTAGAAGCGGGGGCGTTCGAGACCCAGTACTTC.

The chain couples TRBV15 to TRBJ1-2, with D uncertain. This CDR3 comprises 15 residues. Trimming cost V 0 bases and J 6 bases, with 14 bases left between them. CDR1 and CDR2 (germline): LNHNV, YYDKDF (reference sequence). CDR3 residues: CATSREGPSSNGYTF. As DNA, the CDR3 is TGTGCCACCAGCAGAGAAGGACCGTCGTCTAATGGCTACACCTTC.

The chain employs TRBV4-1 and TRBJ2-1, with D perhaps given as TRBD1 or TRBD2 (5 bases each). Germline CDR1 and CDR2: MGHRA and YSYEKL. This CDR3 has 15 amino acids. The V gene lost 4 bases and the J gene lost 6 bases, with 16 bases spanning the gap. CDR3 DNA sequence: TGCGCCAGCAGCCCAGTGGGACGTCGTCTCAATGAGCAGTTCTTC. It codes for CASSPVGRRLNEQFF.

This chain joins TRBV28 and TRBJ1-1, with D unresolved. This CDR3 contains 13 residues. Trimming removed 7 bases from V and 0 bases from J, with 9 bases in between. The V gene's germline CDR1 is MDHEN and CDR2 SYDVKM. The CDR3 nucleotides read TGTGCCAGCACCCACTTACTGAACACTGAAGCTTTCTTT. Its translation: CASTHLLNTEAFF.

The J gene is TRBJ2-7, the V gene TRBV30; D perhaps matches TRBD1 (6 bases). The germline CDR1 and CDR2 sequences are GTSNPN and SVGIG (reference sequence). V was cut by 0 bases and J by 4 bases, with 13 bases left in between. The CDR3 covers 14 residues. CDR3 residues: CAWSVWDTGYEQYF. The CDR3 DNA is TGTGCCTGGAGTGTATGGGACACCGGGTACGAGCAGTACTTC. Using reference TRBV30 and TRBJ2-7 for the parts outside the CDR3, the full variable domain is SQTIHQWPATLVQPVGSPLSLECTVEGTSNPNLYWYRQAAGRGLQLLFYSVGIGQISSEVPQNLSASRPQDRQFILSSKKLLLSDSGFYLCAWSVWDTGYEQYFGPGTRLTVT.